Below are 27 T cell receptor beta chains sequenced from a single sample in a study of shared clonotypes between healthy human individuals. Only in-frame clones appear in the TCRdb table, and some are missing; sequencing was by immunoSEQ multiplex PCR. The sample has about 2.1 million clones, roughly 91% seen once. Terminally differentiated effector memory CD45RA+ cells were excluded from the naive CD8 cells, which were CD45RO-negative and positively selected for CCR7. Sequences were obtained from naive CD8+ T cells from PBMCs. The source of these receptors is a man aged 18 to 29 in good health. Some clones in this sample may be carry-over from other donors' samples.

In regard to this clone: This same CDR3 is encoded by further DNA sequences in the sample. The chain recombines TRBV27 with TRBJ2-7; D not resolved. This CDR3 has 11 amino acids. The V end lost 4 bases, the J end lost 4 bases, and 5 bases lay between the germline ends. CDR1 MNHEY and CDR2 SMNVEV come from the germline V gene (reference sequence). The CDR3 sequence: CASSSGYEQYF. The DNA for the CDR3 is TGTGCCAGCAGTTCGGGTTACGAGCAGTACTTC.

The rearrangement uses TRBV11-2 and TRBJ2-3, with 10 bases fitting TRBD2. Trimming took 5 bases from V and 1 from J; bases not matched to a gene: 12. The CDR3 is made up of 18 amino acids. Germline CDR1 is SGHAT and CDR2 is FQNNGV. The DNA of the CDR3 is TGTGCCAGCAGCATACCCTGGACTAGCGGAAGCCGCACAGATACGCAGTATTTT. This sequence encodes CASSIPWTSGSRTDTQYF.

The V call is TRBV7-2, the J call TRBJ2-1; no reliable D call. Germline V lookup: CDR1 SGHTA, CDR2 FQGNSA. This CDR3 contains 16 residues. V lost 0 bases and J lost 0, with 9 bases in between. DNA of the CDR3: TGTGCCAGCAGCTTAGCGTTGATCCGCTCCTACAATGAGCAGTTCTTC. Protein product: CASSLALIRSYNEQFF.

The count of this clone is one. Distinct nucleotide sequences in the sample also encode this CDR3. This chain links TRBV6-5 with TRBJ1-1; D is unclear. Trimming took off 2 bases at V and 0 bases at J, with 4 bases between the two ends. The CDR3 contains 13 residues. Germline V gives CDR1 MNHEY, CDR2 SVGAGI. The CDR3 spells CASSYVLNTEAFF. The CDR3 DNA follows: TGTGCCAGCAGTTACGTGTTGAACACTGAAGCTTTCTTT.

In its sample, this clone was seen a few times. The gene calls are TRBV29-1 and TRBJ1-1, with D possibly TRBD1 on 6 matching bases. Trimming took 6 bases from V and 2 from J, leaving 16 bases between them. The CDR3 runs to 14 residues. CDR1 and CDR2 from the germline V gene are SQVTM and ANQGSEA. CDR3 protein: CSVRTDQINTEAFF. CDR3 coding DNA: TGCAGCGTGCGGACAGACCAAATTAACACTGAAGCTTTCTTT.

The gene calls are TRBV7-9 and TRBJ1-5; no definite D call. The germline V and J ends were trimmed by 4 bases and 11 bases, with 6 bases remaining between them. Germline CDR1 and CDR2: SEHNR and FQNEAQ (reference sequence). CDR3 length equals 10 residues. The CDR3 region is CASSSISQHF. The CDR3 DNA is TGTGCCAGCAGCTCCATCTCCCAGCATTTT.

With regard to this clone: In the same sample, other DNA sequences code for this CDR3. V usage is TRBV27 and J usage is TRBJ2-7, with D maybe TRBD1 (6 bases). With 3 bases removed from V and 1 base from J, the gap between germline ends came to 7 bases. The CDR3 runs to 13 residues. Germline V CDR1 and CDR2: MNHEY, SMNVEV (reference sequence). CDR3 coding DNA: TGTGCCAGCAGTTTGGACAGATCCTACGAGCAGTACTTC. This gives the protein CASSLDRSYEQYF.

The chain uses TRBV4-2 and TRBJ1-5; D gene ambiguous. Germline V gives CDR1 LGHNA, CDR2 YNFKEQ. V lost 8 bases and J lost 3, with 14 bases in between. CDR3 length equals 14 residues. In nucleotides, the CDR3 is TGTGCCAGCGGACGTTCCGGGTACAATCAGCCCCAGCATTTT. Amino acid sequence: CASGRSGYNQPQHF.

This chain links TRBV27 with TRBJ2-1, with a possible D match to TRBD2 (5 bases). Germline CDR1 is MNHEY and CDR2 is SMNVEV (reference sequence). Trimming took off 4 bases at V and 0 bases at J, with 19 bases between the two ends. The CDR3 is made up of 18 amino acids. CDR3 loop: CASSSLLISGSSYNEQFF. In DNA, the CDR3 is TGTGCCAGCAGTTCACTACTTATTAGTGGGAGCTCCTACAATGAGCAGTTCTTC.

This sequence joins TRBV29-1 and TRBJ2-7; the match to TRBD2 covers 8 bases. V was pared by 2 bases and J by 2 bases, with 8 bases of the junction left unmatched. The length of the CDR3 is 15 residues. Germline CDR1 and CDR2: SQVTM and ANQGSEA. Here the CDR3 reads CSVEMGASGPYEQYF. CDR3 bases: TGCAGCGTTGAAATGGGGGCTAGCGGGCCCTACGAGCAGTACTTC.

The rearrangement joins TRBV10-3 to TRBJ2-1, with D possibly being TRBD2 (6 bases). In germline, CDR1 is ENHRY, CDR2 SYGVKD. V was clipped by 9 bases and J by 0 bases, with 24 bases between them. The CDR3 sequence is 18 residues long. CDR3 sequence (DNA): TGTGCCATAGCTATTTCGCCTCGACTAGAGAGCTCCTACAATGAGCAGTTCTTC. This codes for CAIAISPRLESSYNEQFF.

This clone was picked up one time. The chain couples TRBV14 to TRBJ1-2; D gene unclear. Germline lookup yields CDR1 SGHDN and CDR2 FVKESK. The CDR3 sequence is 16 residues long. Trimming removed 3 bases from V and 0 bases from J, with 14 bases in between. The CDR3 nucleotides read TGTGCCAGCAGCCAGTACCCAGGCTCAACTAACTATGGCTACACCTTC. This codes for CASSQYPGSTNYGYTF.

The rearrangement links TRBV9 to TRBJ2-1, with a possible D match to TRBD2 (7 bases). Trimming removed 4 bases from V and 7 bases from J, with 15 bases in between. This CDR3 region has 14 residues. Germline V CDR1 and CDR2: SGDLS, YYNGEE. The CDR3 region has the DNA TGTGCCAGCAGCCCCGGGGGGCCTGGGAATGAGCAGTTCTTC. This translates into CASSPGGPGNEQFF.

This clone was counted once. V and J are TRBV2 and TRBJ2-7, with D possibly matching TRBD2 (5 bases). Germline CDR1 is SNHLY and CDR2 is FYNNEI. The CDR3 totals 14 residues. The CDR3 protein is CATKGRGVLSEQYF. In nucleotides, the CDR3 is TGTGCGACGAAGGGCCGGGGTGTATTGAGCGAGCAGTACTTC.

The CDR3 nucleotides read TGTGCCAGCAGCCTACCGGGCGGGGGCCCCCAGAGAGCTTTCTTT. Translating it yields CASSLPGGGPQRAFF. The V gene is TRBV28, the J gene TRBJ1-1; maybe TRBD1 (6 bases). Trimming shortened V by 6 bases and J by 10 bases, and 24 bases separated the two germline ends. The germline V gene encodes CDR1 MDHEN and CDR2 SYDVKM. The CDR3 is made up of 15 amino acids.

The CDR3 bases are TGTGCCAGCAGCTTAGGGTTGGGTTTCTCTGGGGCCAACGTCCTGACTTTC. Encoded protein: CASSLGLGFSGANVLTF. The chain recombines TRBV7-2 with TRBJ2-6, with D hard to call. The length of the CDR3 is 17 residues. V was pared by 1 base and J by 0 bases, with 10 bases between. Germline CDR1 SGHTA, CDR2 FQGNSA.

This sequence joins TRBV28 and TRBJ1-1, with 8 positions matching TRBD1. The CDR3 is 14 residues long. The V and J ends lost 6 bases and 5 bases, in that order; junction bases with no gene match: 8. Germline CDR1 reads MDHEN; CDR2 reads SYDVKM. CDR3 sequence reads: CASRFRTGRTEAFF. CDR3 nucleotide sequence: TGTGCCAGCAGATTCAGGACAGGGAGAACTGAAGCTTTCTTT.

V gene TRBV11-2 combines with J gene TRBJ1-5; possibly TRBD1 for D (5 bases). The V end was cut by 0 bases, the J end by 4 bases, with 13 bases between. This CDR3 is 16 amino acids long. Per the germline V gene, CDR1 is SGHAT and CDR2 is FQNNGV. The CDR3 here is CASSLDYRDANQPQHF. In DNA, the CDR3 is TGTGCCAGCAGCTTAGACTACCGGGACGCAAATCAGCCCCAGCATTTT.

The V call is TRBV5-4, the J call TRBJ2-3; 9 bases map to TRBD2. Trimming cost V 0 bases and J 1 base; bases outside gene matches: 6. The CDR3 totals 17 residues. Germline V lookup: CDR1 SGHNT, CDR2 YYREEE (reference sequence). As DNA, the CDR3 is TGTGCCAGCAGCTTGGCCCGCGGGAGGGGTCGCACAGATACGCAGTATTTT. This translates into CASSLARGRGRTDTQYF.

This chain connects TRBV2 to TRBJ2-2; no clear D. This CDR3 contains 12 residues. In germline, CDR1 is SNHLY, CDR2 FYNNEI. The V and J ends lost 6 bases and 6 bases respectively, with 8 bases between them. CDR3 sequence: CASSSRPGELFF. The CDR3 DNA is TGTGCCAGCAGCAGTAGGCCCGGGGAGCTGTTTTTT.

The V gene is TRBV4-2, the J gene TRBJ2-4; D unresolved. The CDR3 runs to 17 residues. CDR1 and CDR2 from the germline V gene are LGHNA and YNFKEQ. V was pared by 1 base and J by 0 bases, with 13 bases between. CDR3 nucleotides: TGTGCCAGCAGCCAAGTGTGGGCAGGACGAGCCAAAAACATTCAGTACTTC. This codes for CASSQVWAGRAKNIQYF.

The chain uses TRBV28 and TRBJ2-5; 9 bases are a match to TRBD1. The V gene's germline CDR1 is MDHEN and CDR2 SYDVKM. V was pared by 4 bases and J by 3 bases, with 9 bases of the junction left unmatched. The CDR3 is made up of 16 amino acids. The CDR3 bases are TGTGCCAGCAGTTCGGGACAGGGAATGATTGAAGAGACCCAGTACTTC. It is translated as CASSSGQGMIEETQYF.

V gene TRBV28 combines with J gene TRBJ1-2; the D is unclear. Germline assignment: CDR1 MDHEN and CDR2 SYDVKM. The germline V and J ends were trimmed by 6 bases and 7 bases, with 9 bases remaining between them. The CDR3 spans 11 residues. This CDR3 reads CASSPRLGYTF. Here the CDR3 DNA reads TGTGCCAGCAGCCCTCGCCTTGGCTACACCTTC.

The chain links TRBV2 to TRBJ2-7, with D unclear. This CDR3 spans 11 amino acids. Germline CDR1 SNHLY, CDR2 FYNNEI. The V end lost 6 bases, the J end lost 3 bases, and 6 bases lay between the germline ends. The CDR3 region is CASRRSYEQYF. CDR3 sequence (DNA): TGTGCCAGCAGACGAAGCTACGAGCAGTACTTC.

V and J are TRBV7-6 and TRBJ2-7; 9 nucleotides match TRBD2. The germline V gene encodes CDR1 SGHVS and CDR2 FNYEAQ. The trim removed 1 base at V and 0 bases at J, leaving 16 bases unmatched. The CDR3 is 20 residues long. CDR3 region: CASSLGFGARGGRDSYEQYF. In DNA form, the CDR3 reads TGTGCCAGCAGCTTAGGGTTTGGGGCAAGGGGCGGGAGGGACTCCTACGAGCAGTACTTC.

The V and J genes are TRBV6-5 and TRBJ1-2; maybe TRBD1 (5 bases). This CDR3 contains 15 residues. V lost 2 bases to trimming and J lost 0 bases, with 10 bases between them. Germline-derived CDR1 and CDR2 are MNHEY and SVGAGI. CDR3 sequence: CASSYGGGANYGYTF. The CDR3, as DNA: TGTGCCAGCAGTTACGGGGGGGGAGCTAACTATGGCTACACCTTC.

The chain is built from TRBV5-4 and TRBJ2-7; D is unresolved. Per germline, CDR1 SGHNT and CDR2 YYREEE (reference sequence). V shed 4 bases and J shed 2 bases, with 13 bases lying between them. The CDR3 is 14 amino acids. The DNA of the CDR3 is TGTGCCAGCAGCCCAAAGAGTATTCCCTACGAGCAGTACTTC. Translating it yields CASSPKSIPYEQYF.